Shown below are 19 T cell receptor beta chains from a single sample sequenced in a study of T cells in Graves' hyperthyroidism and ophthalmopathy. Using RNA transcripts as the source, TCR beta CDR3 regions were amplified. Carried out on the TCR CDR3, a first-round RT-PCR used the HTBI primer set. TCRdb recomputed calls from the multiplex PCR reads with MiXCR, one row per CDR3 protein. This repertoire shows about 360,000 distinct CDR3 sequences, approximately 12% found once; its top ten account for 20% to 25%. Sequencing used blood. The receptors here all came from a man aged 25-40 years with Graves' hyperthyroidism that later progressed to Graves' ophthalmopathy.

This clonotype was seen repeatedly, ten times or more. The CDR3 DNA sequence: TGTGCCACCAGCAGAGATAGGGCTAGTATGGATACGCAGTATTTT. Protein sequence: CATSRDRASMDTQYF. This chain joins TRBV15 and TRBJ2-3; no firm D call. This CDR3 has 15 amino acids. CDR1 and CDR2 from the germline V gene are LNHNV and YYDKDF (reference sequence). The V gene lost 0 bases and the J gene lost 6 bases, with 13 bases spanning the gap.

CDR3: CATSRDRSQETQYF. Here the CDR3 DNA reads TGTGCCACCAGCAGGGACAGGTCCCAAGAGACCCAGTACTTC. The chain is built from TRBV15 and TRBJ2-5, with TRBD1 matching over 7 bases. The germline gives CDR1 LNHNV, CDR2 YYDKDF (reference sequence). With V trimmed by 3 bases and J by 1 base, 2 bases remained unmatched. The CDR3 loop spans 14 amino acids. Looking up the rest from reference TRBV15 and TRBJ2-5 gives the full variable domain: DAMVIQNPRYQVTQFGKPVTLSCSQTLNHNVMYWYQQKSSQAPKLLFHYYDKDFNNEADTPDNFQSRRPNTSFCFLDIRSPGLGDTAMYLCATSRDRSQETQYFGPGTRLLVL.

V gene TRBV5-8 combines with J gene TRBJ1-5, with 8 nucleotides matching TRBD1. The CDR3 totals 16 residues. CDR1 and CDR2 (germline): SGHTS, YDEGEE. Trimming cost V 0 bases and J 6 bases; bases outside gene matches: 8. The CDR3 is CASSLDYQGARQPQHF. The CDR3 DNA is TGTGCCAGCAGCTTGGACTATCAGGGGGCGCGTCAGCCCCAGCATTTT.

The sample holds a few counts of this clonotype. The gene calls are TRBV18 and TRBJ2-7; 8 nucleotides match TRBD1. The germline V gene has CDR1 KGHSH and CDR2 LQKENI. This CDR3 spans 12 amino acids. The junction had 4 bases not matched to a gene; V was cut back by 5 bases and J by 7 bases. The CDR3: CASSSTGEEQYF. The CDR3 DNA reads TGTGCCAGCTCATCGACAGGGGAAGAGCAGTACTTC.

This clonotype was detected many times. This chain links TRBV12-3 or TRBV12-4 with TRBJ1-3; 7 bases are a match to TRBD1. After removal of 3 bases from V and 1 base from J, the junction contained 12 bases not matched to a gene. The CDR3 loop spans 18 amino acids. DNA for the CDR3: TGTGCCAGCAGTTTCCGGGAGCCAGGGGGACTATCTGGAAACACCATATATTTT. Amino acid sequence: CASSFREPGGLSGNTIYF.

CDR3 sequence reads: CASMPWGLDSNQPQHF. The DNA of the CDR3 is TGTGCCAGCATGCCCTGGGGACTGGATAGCAATCAGCCCCAGCATTTT. The chain uses TRBV6-1 and TRBJ1-5; tentative D call: TRBD1 (5 bases). The CDR3 consists of 16 residues. V was shortened by 7 bases and J by 0 bases, with 16 bases between the two germline ends. Germline-derived CDR1 and CDR2 are MNHNS and SASEGT.

This clonotype has just a few counts. The chain has TRBV20-1 and TRBJ1-5, with D perhaps TRBD1 (5 bases). This CDR3 is built from 14 residues. Trimming cost V 3 bases and J 2 bases, with 11 bases left between them. Germline CDR1 and CDR2: DFQATT and SNEGSKA (reference sequence). CDR3 bases: TGCAGTGCTAGGTATGGGGACGGCAATCAGCCCCAGCATTTT. Translated, it gives CSARYGDGNQPQHF.

This clonotype has just a few counts. The chain combines TRBV6-1 with TRBJ1-4; D may be TRBD1 (5 bases). Trimming took off 7 bases at V and 7 bases at J, with 13 bases between the two ends. Germline CDR1 and CDR2: MNHNS and SASEGT. CDR3 length: 13 amino acids. CDR3 DNA sequence: TGTGCCAGCAAGGGCAGGGTTGGTGAAAAACTGTTTTTT. It encodes CASKGRVGEKLFF.

This clonotype was seen repeatedly, ten times or more. V gene TRBV28 combines with J gene TRBJ1-5; no definite D call. CDR1 and CDR2 from the germline V gene are MDHEN and SYDVKM. The CDR3 is 15 residues long. V was clipped by 2 bases and J by 7 bases, with 15 bases between them. CDR3 sequence reads: CASSLTSDGEQPQHF. DNA for the CDR3: TGTGCCAGCAGTTTAACCTCTGACGGAGAACAGCCCCAGCATTTT.

This clonotype was seen ten or more times. The chain links TRBV7-9 to TRBJ2-4; 7 nucleotides agree with TRBD2. Germline V gives CDR1 SEHNR, CDR2 FQNEAQ (reference sequence). Germline trimming cut 4 bases from V and 10 bases from J; bases unmatched to any gene: 7. CDR3 size: 13 residues. CDR3 sequence: CASSSGLSGIQYF. The DNA for the CDR3 is TGTGCCAGCAGCTCGGGCCTTAGCGGGATTCAGTACTTC.

The rearrangement uses TRBV5-1 and TRBJ1-2, with D unresolved. The V gene's germline CDR1 is SGHRS and CDR2 YFSETQ. The CDR3 length is 14 residues. V was cut by 0 bases and J by 4 bases, with 10 bases left in between. CDR3 amino acids: CASSLGQASYGYTF. The CDR3 region has the DNA TGCGCCAGCAGCTTGGGGCAGGCGAGCTATGGCTACACCTTC.

At least ten counts were recorded for this clonotype. This chain connects TRBV20-1 to TRBJ1-1, with D maybe TRBD1 (5 bases). V lost 5 bases and J lost 2, with 9 bases in between. The CDR3 has 12 residues. From germline, CDR1 is DFQATT and CDR2 SNEGSKA (reference sequence). The CDR3 DNA follows: TGCAGTGCTGGTGGGACCAACACTGAAGCTTTCTTT. It translates to CSAGGTNTEAFF.

This clonotype was detected many times. The chain employs TRBV7-2 and TRBJ1-2, with TRBD1 as a possible D gene (5 bases). Germline CDR1 SGHTA, CDR2 FQGNSA. The V end was cut by 4 bases, the J end by 8 bases, with 23 bases between. The CDR3 loop spans 16 amino acids. The CDR3 loop is CASSSGGTAPLWGYTF. CDR3 DNA: TGTGCCAGCAGCTCAGGCGGGACGGCCCCCCTCTGGGGCTACACCTTC.

This clonotype was picked up many times. This chain joins TRBV30 and TRBJ1-1; D remains unclear. This CDR3 is built from 14 residues. V was trimmed by 1 base and J by 2 bases, leaving 11 bases between them. Germline loops: CDR1 GTSNPN, CDR2 SVGIG (reference sequence). CDR3: CAWSESQANTEAFF. CDR3 DNA sequence: TGTGCCTGGAGTGAATCGCAGGCAAACACTGAAGCTTTCTTT.

The V gene is TRBV20-1, the J gene TRBJ2-2, with 8 positions matching TRBD2. The CDR3 has 13 amino acids. Unmatched junction bases numbered 6, after V lost 6 bases and J lost 6 bases. Germline V gene sequence: CDR1 DFQATT, CDR2 SNEGSKA (reference sequence). Here the CDR3 DNA reads TGCAGTGCAACCGGGGGGGTGTCCGGGGAGCTGTTTTTT. Amino acids: CSATGGVSGELFF.

This clonotype was seen at least ten times. The chain employs TRBV20-1 and TRBJ1-5; possible D gene TRBD1, 5 bases. Trimming pared 2 bases from V and 7 bases from J, leaving 12 bases between. This CDR3 has 13 amino acids. Germline assignment: CDR1 DFQATT and CDR2 SNEGSKA (reference sequence). DNA of the CDR3: TGCAGTGCTAGAAATCGACAGCGGCAGCCCCAGCATTTT. Amino acid sequence: CSARNRQRQPQHF.

This clonotype has at least ten counts. The chain combines TRBV30 with TRBJ2-5, with 10 nucleotides matching TRBD2. V gave up 2 bases and J gave up 5 bases; unmatched junction bases: 5. The CDR3 totals 14 residues. Germline-derived CDR1 and CDR2 are GTSNPN and SVGIG (reference sequence). CDR3 nucleotide sequence: TGTGCCTGGAGTTCCCCAGCGGGGGGGGAGACCCAGTACTTC. This sequence encodes CAWSSPAGGETQYF.

The chain couples TRBV25-1 to TRBJ2-7; 7 nucleotides align to TRBD1. V was pared by 4 bases and J by 2 bases, with 8 bases of the junction left unmatched. The CDR3 extends over 15 amino acids. From germline, CDR1 is MGHDK and CDR2 SYGVNS. CDR3 residues: CASSGVRTGPYEQYF. The CDR3, as DNA: TGTGCCAGCAGTGGCGTCCGGACAGGACCCTACGAGCAGTACTTC.

In its sample, this clonotype was seen a few times. J is TRBJ1-1 and V is TRBV20-1; TRBD1 agrees at 10 bases. The CDR3 is 17 amino acids. Germline CDR1 is DFQATT and CDR2 is SNEGSKA (reference sequence). V was pared by 2 bases and J by 3 bases, with 12 bases of the junction left unmatched. Here the CDR3 reads CSARSTGGDKGYTEAFF. The CDR3 coding sequence is TGCAGTGCTAGATCGACAGGGGGCGATAAGGGCTACACTGAAGCTTTCTTT.